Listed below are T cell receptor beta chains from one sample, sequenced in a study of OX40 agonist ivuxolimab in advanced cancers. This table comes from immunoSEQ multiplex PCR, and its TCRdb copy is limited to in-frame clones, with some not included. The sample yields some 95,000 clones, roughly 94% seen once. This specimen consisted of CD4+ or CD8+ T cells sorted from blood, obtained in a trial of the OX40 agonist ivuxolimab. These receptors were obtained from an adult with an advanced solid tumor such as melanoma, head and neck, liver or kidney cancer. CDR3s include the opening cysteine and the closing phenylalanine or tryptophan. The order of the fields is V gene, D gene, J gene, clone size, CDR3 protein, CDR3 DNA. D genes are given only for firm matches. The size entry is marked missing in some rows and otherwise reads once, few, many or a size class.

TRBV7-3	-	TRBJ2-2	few	CASSPGPGGELFF	TGTGCCAGCAGCCCCGGGCCAGGCGGGGAGCTGTTTTTT
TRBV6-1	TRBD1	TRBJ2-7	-	CASSEAYRQGHFSYEQYF	TGTGCCAGCAGTGAAGCCTACCGACAGGGACATTTCTCCTACGAGCAGTACTTC
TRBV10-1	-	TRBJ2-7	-	CAKFRDYEQYF	TGCGCCAAATTCAGGGACTACGAGCAGTACTTC
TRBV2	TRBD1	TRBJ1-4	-	CASSADQGALTNEKLFF	TGTGCCAGCAGTGCCGACCAGGGGGCCTTGACTAATGAAAAACTGTTTTTT
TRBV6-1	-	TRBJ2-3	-	CASSPKWTSTDTQYF	TGTGCCAGCAGCCCGAAATGGACTAGCACAGATACGCAGTATTTT
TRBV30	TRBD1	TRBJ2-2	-	CAWSRGQGDGELFF	TGTGCCTGGAGTAGGGGACAGGGGGACGGGGAGCTGTTTTTT
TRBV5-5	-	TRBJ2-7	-	CASSLGAYEQYF	TGTGCCAGCAGCCTCGGCGCGTACGAGCAGTACTTC
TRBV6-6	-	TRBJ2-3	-	CASSSEGRSDTQYF	TGTGCCAGCAGTTCGGAGGGGAGGTCAGATACGCAGTATTTT
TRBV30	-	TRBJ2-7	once	CAWSVSTYEQYF	TGTGCCTGGAGTGTCTCAACCTACGAGCAGTACTTC
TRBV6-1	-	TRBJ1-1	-	CASRGGQVNTEAFF	TGTGCCAGCAGAGGGGGACAAGTGAACACTGAAGCTTTCTTT
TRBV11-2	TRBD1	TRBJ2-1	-	CASSRQGFNEQFF	TGTGCCAGCAGCAGACAGGGGTTCAATGAGCAGTTCTTC
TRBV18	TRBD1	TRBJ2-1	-	CASSLTGWNEQFF	TGTGCCAGCTCGCTGACAGGGTGGAATGAGCAGTTCTTC
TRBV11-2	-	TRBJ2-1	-	CASSSDSLHYNEQFF	TGTGCCAGCAGCTCGGACAGCCTCCACTACAATGAGCAGTTCTTC
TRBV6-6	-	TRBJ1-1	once	CASTSSTEAFF	TGTGCCAGCACATCCTCAACTGAAGCTTTCTTT
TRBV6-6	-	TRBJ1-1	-	CVVLDGTEAFF	TGTGTCGTATTAGACGGCACTGAAGCTTTCTTT
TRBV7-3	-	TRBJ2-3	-	CASSLGGRVTDTQYF	TGTGCCAGCAGCTTAGGGGGGCGGGTCACAGATACGCAGTATTTT
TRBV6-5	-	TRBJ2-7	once	CASSYFPFDEQYF	TGTGCCAGCAGTTACTTCCCCTTTGATGAGCAGTACTTC
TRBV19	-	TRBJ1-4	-	CASSQLRGKLFF	TGTGCCAGTAGCCAACTCCGGGGAAAACTGTTTTTT
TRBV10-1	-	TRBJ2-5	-	CASSDRGREYQETQYF	TGCGCCAGCAGTGACCGGGGGCGGGAGTACCAAGAGACCCAGTACTTC
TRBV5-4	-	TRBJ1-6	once	CASSSGGSPYNSPLHF	TGTGCCAGCAGCTCTGGGGGAAGTCCATATAATTCACCCCTCCACTTT
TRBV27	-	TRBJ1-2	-	CASSLWNYGYTF	TGTGCCAGCAGTTTATGGAACTATGGCTACACCTTC
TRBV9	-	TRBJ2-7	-	CASSVHSGTERSEQYF	TGTGCCAGCAGCGTACACAGCGGGACAGAAAGGAGCGAGCAGTACTTC
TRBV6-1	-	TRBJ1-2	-	CASSITPNYGYTF	TGTGCCAGCAGTATCACACCAAACTATGGCTACACCTTC
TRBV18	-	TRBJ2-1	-	CASSPMDEQFF	TGTGCCAGCTCACCCATGGATGAGCAGTTCTTC
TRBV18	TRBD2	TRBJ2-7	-	CASSVFHASGYEQYF	TGTGCCAGCTCAGTCTTTCACGCTAGCGGATACGAGCAGTACTTC
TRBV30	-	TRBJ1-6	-	CAWRGGTQVGSYNSPLHF	TGTGCCTGGAGAGGCGGGACGCAGGTCGGGTCCTATAATTCACCCCTCCACTTT
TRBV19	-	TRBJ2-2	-	CASSIGRGLAGELFF	TGTGCCAGTAGTATTGGCAGAGGTCTTGCCGGGGAGCTGTTTTTT
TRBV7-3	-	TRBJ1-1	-	CASSLKGGRENTEAFF	TGTGCCAGCAGCTTAAAGGGCGGGAGGGAGAACACTGAAGCTTTCTTT
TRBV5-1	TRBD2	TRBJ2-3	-	CASSLLGTSGGDTQYF	TGCGCCAGCAGCCTGCTCGGGACTAGCGGGGGGGATACGCAGTATTTT
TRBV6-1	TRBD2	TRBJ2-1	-	CASSKGGSIEQFF	TGTGCCAGCAGTAAGGGAGGGAGTATTGAGCAGTTCTTC
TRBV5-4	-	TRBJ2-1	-	CASSLVGGGSSSYNEQFF	TGTGCCAGCAGCTTGGTAGGTGGGGGCTCTAGCTCCTACAATGAGCAGTTCTTC
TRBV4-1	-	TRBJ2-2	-	CASSEHSSSGGRRTAVTGELFF	TGCGCCAGCAGCGAACACTCAAGCTCCGGGGGCCGGAGGACCGCCGTCACCGGGGAGCTGTTTTTT
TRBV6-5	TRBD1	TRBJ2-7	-	CASSGQGSSYEQYF	TGTGCCAGCAGTGGACAGGGGAGCTCCTACGAGCAGTACTTC
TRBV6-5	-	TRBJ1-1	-	CASSYSGHGGTEAFF	TGTGCCAGCAGCTACTCGGGACATGGAGGCACTGAAGCTTTCTTT
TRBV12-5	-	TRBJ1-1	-	CASGLSHPEAFF	TGTGCTAGTGGTTTGAGTCATCCTGAAGCTTTCTTT
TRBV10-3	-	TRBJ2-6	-	CAISESKGGSSGANVLTF	TGTGCCATCAGTGAGTCGAAAGGGGGTAGCTCTGGGGCCAACGTCCTGACTTTC
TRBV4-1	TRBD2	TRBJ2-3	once	CASSQVTSGETDTQYF	TGCGCCAGCAGCCAAGTCACTAGCGGGGAGACAGATACGCAGTATTTT
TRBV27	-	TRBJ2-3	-	CASSLRRGTDTQYF	TGTGCCAGCAGTTTAAGGCGGGGCACAGATACGCAGTATTTT
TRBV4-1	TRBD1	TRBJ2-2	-	CASSQEGQGDPNTGELFF	TGCGCCAGCAGCCAAGAGGGGCAGGGGGATCCGAACACCGGGGAGCTGTTTTTT
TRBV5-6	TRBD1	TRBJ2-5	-	CASSMTGRLGTQYF	TGTGCCAGCAGCATGACAGGGAGATTAGGGACCCAGTACTTC
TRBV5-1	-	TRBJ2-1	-	CASHPGEVSYNEQFF	TGCGCCAGCCACCCCGGGGAAGTCTCCTACAATGAGCAGTTCTTC
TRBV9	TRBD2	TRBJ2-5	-	CASSVDGGGAGETQYF	TGTGCCAGCAGCGTAGATGGCGGGGGGGCCGGCGAGACCCAGTACTTC
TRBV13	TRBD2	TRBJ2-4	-	CASSARTSGSQANIQYF	TGTGCCAGCAGCGCTCGGACTAGCGGGAGTCAGGCGAACATTCAGTACTTC
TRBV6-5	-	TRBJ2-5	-	CASSYSGAPNQETQYF	TGTGCCAGCAGTTACTCGGGGGCCCCGAACCAAGAGACCCAGTACTTC
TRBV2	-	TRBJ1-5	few	CASSAQYSNQPQHF	TGTGCCAGCAGTGCCCAGTATTCCAATCAGCCCCAGCATTTT
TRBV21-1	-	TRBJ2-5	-	CASSKVGRTPQETQYF	TGTGCCAGCAGCAAAGTCGGAAGGACTCCACAAGAGACCCAGTACTTC
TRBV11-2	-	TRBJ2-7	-	CASSFGNPIGEQYF	TGTGCCAGCAGCTTTGGTAACCCGATCGGCGAGCAGTACTTC
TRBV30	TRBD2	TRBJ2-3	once	CAWSVGTSPDTQYF	TGTGCCTGGAGTGTGGGGACTAGCCCAGATACGCAGTATTTT
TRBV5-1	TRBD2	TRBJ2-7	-	CASSLDGGFSRQYF	TGCGCCAGCAGCTTGGACGGGGGGTTCTCAAGGCAGTACTTC
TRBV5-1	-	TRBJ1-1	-	CASSFIDSSTEAFF	TGCGCCAGCAGCTTCATCGATAGCAGCACTGAAGCTTTCTTT
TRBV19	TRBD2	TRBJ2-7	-	CASLGLAGTPYF	TGTGCCTCCCTGGGACTAGCGGGCACGCCGTACTTC
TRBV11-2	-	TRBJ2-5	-	CASSFGGGQKTQYF	TGTGCCAGCAGCTTCGGGGGCGGCCAAAAGACCCAGTACTTC
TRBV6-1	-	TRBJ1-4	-	CASSEPTESYEKLFF	TGTGCCAGCAGTGAGCCGACAGAGTCCTATGAAAAACTGTTTTTT
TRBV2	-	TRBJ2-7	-	CASSGRDPSEQYF	TGTGCCAGCAGTGGACGGGATCCTAGCGAGCAGTACTTC
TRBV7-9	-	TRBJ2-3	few	CASSSAADTQYF	TGTGCCAGCAGCTCTGCAGCGGATACGCAGTATTTT
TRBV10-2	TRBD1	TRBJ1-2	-	CASSDSARGGRGGYTF	TGCGCCAGCAGTGACTCGGCTAGAGGGGGCAGAGGTGGCTACACCTTC
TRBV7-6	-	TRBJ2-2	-	CASSLYATGELFF	TGTGCCAGCAGCTTGTACGCCACCGGGGAGCTGTTTTTT
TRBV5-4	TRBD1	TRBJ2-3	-	CASSPGQGYSILNTDTQYF	TGTGCCAGCAGCCCGGGACAGGGATACTCAATTCTAAACACAGATACGCAGTATTTT
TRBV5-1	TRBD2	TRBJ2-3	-	CASSFQRGPGTDTQYF	TGCGCCAGCAGCTTCCAGCGGGGGCCTGGCACAGATACGCAGTATTTT
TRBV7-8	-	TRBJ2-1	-	CASSLGTASNEQFF	TGTGCCAGCAGCTTAGGGACAGCGTCCAATGAGCAGTTCTTC